This T cell receptor beta chain was identified in a study of PD-L1 blockade in urothelial cancer. Study-wide background: Administration of atezolizumab to patients began at some point between 2013 and 2015, at 1,200 mg intravenously every 3 weeks. Blood-derived samples held a median around 140,000 T cells.

Sequenced by immunoSEQ multiplex PCR; TCRdb stores in-frame clones only, minus some. Of 35,000 to 40,000 clones listed, about 88% are singletons. Indicated time point: peripheral blood 6 weeks after treatment start. The clonotype was recovered from a man aged 55 to 70 with urothelial cancer. The sample consisted of PBMCs, taken around atezolizumab (anti-PD-L1) treatment.

The CDR3 loop reads CASSVRDRHYAKQYF. The CDR3 DNA reads as TGTGCCAGCAGCGTACGAGACAGACACTACGCAAAGCAGTACTTC. The chain couples TRBV9 to TRBJ2-7, with a weak D call TRBD1 (5 bases). The germline gives CDR1 SGDLS, CDR2 YYNGEE. This CDR3 comprises 15 residues. V was pared by 1 base and J by 8 bases, with 19 bases between.